Each of the 8 T cell receptor beta chains below was sequenced from the same sample in a study of blood T cell dynamics during melanoma immunotherapy. Clones were read by immunoSEQ multiplex PCR, and TCRdb kept only the in-frame ones, dropping some. Here the sample spans about 8,600 clones, 87% being singletons. Documented time point: week 3, after first cycle of checkpoint inhibitor. This material consisted of blood, taken from a patient treated with checkpoint blockade. The receptors shown here come from a human donor with melanoma.

The J gene is TRBJ1-2, the V gene TRBV5-1, with 7 bases matching TRBD1. Germline V gene data show CDR1 as SGHRS and CDR2 as YFSETQ. This CDR3 spans 12 amino acids. The V gene end was trimmed by 4 bases and the J gene end by 10 bases; junction bases not matched to a gene: 7. The CDR3 bases are TGCGCCAGCAGCGACGACAGGGTCGACTACACCTTC. The encoded protein is CASSDDRVDYTF.

The J gene is TRBJ1-1, the V gene TRBV13, with 11 positions matching TRBD1. V shed 5 bases, J shed 5 bases, and the junction held 7 bases outside the gene matches. This CDR3 region has 15 residues. The germline V gene has CDR1 PRHDT and CDR2 FYEKMQ (reference sequence). CDR3 coding DNA: TGTGCCAGCAGCAAAGCGGGACAGGGGGAGACTGAAGCTTTCTTT. This sequence encodes CASSKAGQGETEAFF.

The J gene is TRBJ2-3, the V gene TRBV7-9; D is undetermined. In germline, CDR1 is SEHNR, CDR2 FQNEAQ (reference sequence). V gave up 3 bases and J gave up 1 base, with 2 bases separating them. This CDR3 has 12 amino acids. The CDR3: CASSLGTDTQYF. The CDR3 DNA is TGTGCCAGCAGCTTGGGCACAGATACGCAGTATTTT.

The chain has TRBV5-1 and TRBJ1-2, with 8 bases matching TRBD1. Germline values: CDR1 SGHRS, CDR2 YFSETQ. This CDR3 comprises 14 residues. V lost 4 bases to trimming and J lost 4 bases; unmatched junction nucleotides: 6. The CDR3 is CASSGAGGSYGYTF. DNA of the CDR3: TGCGCCAGCAGCGGGGCAGGGGGCAGCTATGGCTACACCTTC.

The V gene is TRBV9, the J gene TRBJ2-3; D perhaps matches TRBD1 (7 bases). Germline loops: CDR1 SGDLS, CDR2 YYNGEE. Trimming stripped 3 bases from V and 0 bases from J, with 11 bases between. This CDR3 spans 15 amino acids. This CDR3 reads CASSGSGGSTDTQYF. As DNA, the CDR3 is TGTGCCAGCAGCGGGTCAGGGGGGAGCACAGATACGCAGTATTTT.

This sequence joins TRBV11-3 and TRBJ2-1, with D perhaps being TRBD1 or TRBD2 (5 bases each). The CDR3 has 16 amino acids. V lost 2 bases to trimming and J lost 0 bases, with 11 bases between them. Germline lookup yields CDR1 SGHNT and CDR2 YENEEA. The CDR3 reads CASSLQAGTSYNEQFF. CDR3 sequence (DNA): TGTGCCAGCAGCTTACAGGCCGGGACCTCCTACAATGAGCAGTTCTTC.

V usage is TRBV7-2 and J usage is TRBJ2-2; 11 positions match TRBD1. The germline V gene encodes CDR1 SGHTA and CDR2 FQGNSA. This CDR3 contains 15 residues. V dropped 5 bases and J dropped 5; count of bases not matched to a gene: 4. The CDR3 sequence: CASSRTGGLTGELFF. CDR3 nucleotide sequence: TGTGCCAGCAGCCGGACAGGGGGCTTGACCGGGGAGCTGTTTTTT.

This chain joins TRBV27 and TRBJ1-6; the D is unclear. CDR1 and CDR2 (germline): MNHEY, SMNVEV (reference sequence). The V gene lost 4 bases and the J gene lost 4 bases, with 8 bases spanning the gap. The CDR3 extends over 14 amino acids. DNA for the CDR3: TGTGCCAGCAGTTCCGCAAGTTATAATTCACCCCTCCACTTT. Amino acids: CASSSASYNSPLHF.